A selection of T cell receptor beta chains follows, all from one sample in a study of breast tumors, draining lymph nodes, adjacent tissues. TCRdb reprocessed the multiplex PCR reads with MiXCR, giving one entry per CDR3 protein. The data hold around 140,000 distinct CDR3 sequences, with 20% to 25% observed a single time. The sequencing sample was made of axillary lymph node tissue. The source of these receptors is a female donor with breast cancer. Some clones in this sample may be carry-over from other donors' samples. Each CDR3 is given with its conserved first and last residue. Each record gives: D gene, J gene, clone size, V gene, CDR3 protein, CDR3 DNA. D genes are given only for firm matches. Where a row states a size, it is once, few, many or the class of an expanded clone; other rows omit it.

d_call: TRBD1; j_call: TRBJ1-5; clone_size: many; v_call: TRBV7-8; cdr3_aa: CASSEGQDSNQPQHF; cdr3_nt: TGTGCCAGCAGCGAAGGACAGGATAGCAATCAGCCCCAGCATTTT
d_call: NA; j_call: TRBJ2-1; clone_size: NA; v_call: TRBV6-5; cdr3_aa: CASSSTIGQQQFF; cdr3_nt: TGTGCCAGCAGTAGTACAATTGGGCAACAGCAGTTCTTC
d_call: NA; j_call: TRBJ2-1; clone_size: many; v_call: TRBV12-3/TRBV12-4; cdr3_aa: CASSSARGAQFF; cdr3_nt: TGTGCCAGCAGTTCAGCAAGGGGGGCGCAGTTCTTC
d_call: NA; j_call: TRBJ2-1; clone_size: many; v_call: TRBV7-2; cdr3_aa: CASSLRQVGEQFF; cdr3_nt: TGTGCCAGCAGCTTAAGGCAGGTCGGTGAGCAGTTCTTC
d_call: NA; j_call: TRBJ1-6; clone_size: many; v_call: TRBV27; cdr3_aa: CASSFVGRNNSPLHF; cdr3_nt: TGTGCCAGCAGTTTCGTGGGCAGGAATAATTCACCCCTCCACTTT
d_call: NA; j_call: TRBJ1-1; clone_size: NA; v_call: TRBV2; cdr3_aa: CASKRLVMNTEAFF; cdr3_nt: TGTGCCAGCAAGAGGTTGGTCATGAACACTGAAGCTTTCTTT
d_call: TRBD1; j_call: TRBJ2-7; clone_size: few; v_call: TRBV28; cdr3_aa: CASSLQGASYEQYF; cdr3_nt: TGTGCCAGCAGTTTACAGGGGGCATCCTACGAGCAGTACTTC
d_call: NA; j_call: TRBJ2-7; clone_size: many; v_call: TRBV7-2; cdr3_aa: CASSFSYEQYF; cdr3_nt: TGTGCCAGCAGCTTTTCATACGAGCAGTACTTC
d_call: TRBD2; j_call: TRBJ2-1; clone_size: many; v_call: TRBV24-1; cdr3_aa: CATSDAVAGRSINEQFF; cdr3_nt: TGTGCCACCAGTGATGCCGTAGCGGGACGAAGTATCAATGAGCAGTTCTTC
d_call: NA; j_call: TRBJ2-1; clone_size: NA; v_call: TRBV18; cdr3_aa: CASQSGLHRSYNEQFF; cdr3_nt: TGTGCCAGCCAGTCAGGGCTTCACCGCTCCTACAATGAGCAGTTCTTC
d_call: NA; j_call: TRBJ2-5; clone_size: many; v_call: TRBV11-2; cdr3_aa: CASSSRSFQETQYF; cdr3_nt: TGTGCCAGCAGCTCCCGGTCATTTCAAGAGACCCAGTACTTC
d_call: NA; j_call: TRBJ1-2; clone_size: many; v_call: TRBV19; cdr3_aa: CASSIVTSSYGYTF; cdr3_nt: TGTGCCAGTAGTATAGTGACAAGCAGCTATGGCTACACCTTC
d_call: NA; j_call: TRBJ2-1; clone_size: many; v_call: TRBV15; cdr3_aa: CAVRAGGYNEQFF; cdr3_nt: TGTGCCGTTAGGGCAGGGGGGTACAATGAGCAGTTCTTC
d_call: NA; j_call: TRBJ2-1; clone_size: NA; v_call: TRBV6-2/TRBV6-3; cdr3_aa: CASSYRRGGQNLNNEQFF; cdr3_nt: TGTGCCAGCAGTTACCGCAGGGGGGGGCAAAATTTAAACAATGAGCAGTTCTTC
d_call: TRBD2; j_call: TRBJ2-1; clone_size: many; v_call: TRBV5-6; cdr3_aa: CASNRPPSGRGYNEQFF; cdr3_nt: TGTGCCAGCAACCGACCCCCAAGCGGGAGGGGGTACAATGAGCAGTTCTTC
d_call: TRBD2; j_call: TRBJ2-7; clone_size: many; v_call: TRBV30; cdr3_aa: CAWSVIRLAKAYEQYF; cdr3_nt: TGTGCCTGGAGTGTAATAAGACTAGCTAAGGCCTACGAGCAGTACTTC
d_call: TRBD1; j_call: TRBJ2-2; clone_size: many; v_call: TRBV7-3; cdr3_aa: CASSLPMGQGAGELFF; cdr3_nt: TGTGCCAGCAGCCTCCCCATGGGACAGGGGGCCGGGGAGCTGTTTTTT
d_call: NA; j_call: TRBJ2-5; clone_size: NA; v_call: TRBV28; cdr3_aa: CASSPPDRAQETQYF; cdr3_nt: TGTGCCAGCAGTCCCCCTGACAGAGCTCAAGAGACCCAGTACTTC
d_call: NA; j_call: TRBJ1-2; clone_size: many; v_call: TRBV20-1; cdr3_aa: CSAGREDYGYTF; cdr3_nt: TGCAGTGCGGGGCGAGAGGACTATGGCTACACCTTC
d_call: TRBD2; j_call: TRBJ2-3; clone_size: many; v_call: TRBV9; cdr3_aa: CASSVTSGRSDTQYF; cdr3_nt: TGTGCCAGCAGCGTGACTAGCGGGAGGTCAGATACGCAGTATTTT
d_call: TRBD1; j_call: TRBJ2-5; clone_size: many; v_call: TRBV5-5; cdr3_aa: CASSLGQGMAVQETQYF; cdr3_nt: TGTGCCAGCAGCCTCGGACAGGGAATGGCGGTCCAAGAGACCCAGTACTTC
d_call: NA; j_call: TRBJ2-1; clone_size: NA; v_call: TRBV20-1; cdr3_aa: CSAGTYNEQFF; cdr3_nt: TGCAGTGCTGGAACCTACAATGAGCAGTTCTTC
d_call: NA; j_call: TRBJ2-1; clone_size: many; v_call: TRBV7-2; cdr3_aa: CASSLDWLSEQFF; cdr3_nt: TGTGCCAGCAGCTTAGACTGGTTAAGTGAGCAGTTCTTC
d_call: NA; j_call: TRBJ2-7; clone_size: many; v_call: TRBV4-3; cdr3_aa: CASSPPKWLADSYEQYF; cdr3_nt: TGCGCCAGCAGCCCCCCGAAATGGCTAGCCGACTCCTACGAGCAGTACTTC
d_call: NA; j_call: TRBJ2-5; clone_size: many; v_call: TRBV7-6; cdr3_aa: CASRRDALRAETQYF; cdr3_nt: TGTGCCAGCAGGCGGGACGCCCTCCGTGCCGAGACCCAGTACTTC
d_call: TRBD1; j_call: TRBJ2-1; clone_size: NA; v_call: TRBV18; cdr3_aa: CASSQPTGGGNEQFF; cdr3_nt: TGTGCCAGCTCACAACCGACAGGGGGTGGCAATGAGCAGTTCTTC
d_call: TRBD2; j_call: TRBJ2-1; clone_size: NA; v_call: TRBV6-5; cdr3_aa: CASSSRGLAEYNEQFF; cdr3_nt: TGTGCCAGCAGTTCTCGTGGGCTAGCGGAGTACAATGAGCAGTTCTTC
d_call: NA; j_call: TRBJ1-2; clone_size: many; v_call: TRBV5-1; cdr3_aa: CASSLDVGNGYTF; cdr3_nt: TGCGCCAGCAGCTTGGACGTGGGAAATGGCTACACCTTC
d_call: TRBD1; j_call: TRBJ2-3; clone_size: many; v_call: TRBV5-8; cdr3_aa: CASSLGDRGADTQYF; cdr3_nt: TGTGCCAGCAGCTTGGGGGACAGGGGGGCAGATACGCAGTATTTT
d_call: NA; j_call: TRBJ2-7; clone_size: many; v_call: TRBV4-1; cdr3_aa: CASSQDYGIRYEQYF; cdr3_nt: TGCGCCAGCAGCCAAGACTACGGGATTAGATACGAGCAGTACTTC
d_call: NA; j_call: TRBJ2-7; clone_size: many; v_call: TRBV30; cdr3_aa: CAWSVARGRGEQYF; cdr3_nt: TGTGCCTGGAGTGTGGCAAGGGGAAGAGGCGAGCAGTACTTC
d_call: TRBD1; j_call: TRBJ2-7; clone_size: many; v_call: TRBV11-2; cdr3_aa: CASSLARGYEQYF; cdr3_nt: TGTGCCAGCAGCTTGGCCAGGGGGTACGAGCAGTACTTC
d_call: NA; j_call: TRBJ2-2; clone_size: many; v_call: TRBV4-3; cdr3_aa: CASSQDGTANTGELFF; cdr3_nt: TGCGCCAGCAGCCAAGATGGGACGGCGAACACCGGGGAGCTGTTTTTT
d_call: NA; j_call: TRBJ2-2; clone_size: once; v_call: TRBV12-3/TRBV12-4; cdr3_aa: CASTLTGELFF; cdr3_nt: TGTGCCAGCACCCTAACCGGGGAGCTGTTTTTT
d_call: TRBD1; j_call: TRBJ2-3; clone_size: many; v_call: TRBV6-6; cdr3_aa: CASRVTGGDTQYF; cdr3_nt: TGTGCCAGCAGGGTGACAGGGGGAGATACGCAGTATTTT
d_call: NA; j_call: TRBJ2-7; clone_size: many; v_call: TRBV4-2; cdr3_aa: CASSQAGPYEQYF; cdr3_nt: TGTGCCAGCAGCCAAGCAGGTCCCTACGAGCAGTACTTC
d_call: NA; j_call: TRBJ1-6; clone_size: many; v_call: TRBV19; cdr3_aa: CASREGYYNSPLHF; cdr3_nt: TGTGCCAGTAGGGAGGGCTACTATAATTCACCCCTCCACTTT
d_call: NA; j_call: TRBJ2-3; clone_size: many; v_call: TRBV20-1; cdr3_aa: CSARGGGGWDTQYF; cdr3_nt: TGCAGTGCTAGGGGTGGAGGGGGGTGGGATACGCAGTATTTT
d_call: NA; j_call: TRBJ1-4; clone_size: many; v_call: TRBV5-6; cdr3_aa: CASSLAGEGGEKLFF; cdr3_nt: TGTGCCAGCAGCTTGGCTGGGGAAGGTGGTGAAAAACTGTTTTTT
d_call: NA; j_call: TRBJ2-5; clone_size: many; v_call: TRBV5-6; cdr3_aa: CASSLTEETQYF; cdr3_nt: TGTGCCAGCAGCTTGACCGAAGAGACCCAGTACTTC
d_call: TRBD2; j_call: TRBJ2-2; clone_size: many; v_call: TRBV11-2; cdr3_aa: CASSFSGLAGLDPTGELFF; cdr3_nt: TGTGCCAGCAGTTTTTCGGGACTAGCGGGCTTAGACCCCACCGGGGAGCTGTTTTTT
d_call: NA; j_call: TRBJ1-2; clone_size: many; v_call: TRBV9; cdr3_aa: CASSGLGGGNYGYTF; cdr3_nt: TGTGCCAGCAGCGGACTGGGGGGAGGTAACTATGGCTACACCTTC
d_call: TRBD2; j_call: TRBJ2-7; clone_size: many; v_call: TRBV7-9; cdr3_aa: CASSKRLARGNYEQYF; cdr3_nt: TGTGCCAGCAGCAAGAGACTAGCGAGGGGGAACTACGAGCAGTACTTC
d_call: NA; j_call: TRBJ2-2; clone_size: many; v_call: TRBV7-3; cdr3_aa: CASSLRTGELFF; cdr3_nt: TGTGCCAGCAGCTTACGCACCGGGGAGCTGTTTTTT
d_call: NA; j_call: TRBJ2-7; clone_size: NA; v_call: TRBV5-6; cdr3_aa: CASSSETGSAYEQYF; cdr3_nt: TGTGCCAGCAGCTCGGAAACGGGATCTGCCTACGAGCAGTACTTC
d_call: NA; j_call: TRBJ1-2; clone_size: many; v_call: TRBV6-2/TRBV6-3; cdr3_aa: CASSYTLLPDGYTF; cdr3_nt: TGTGCCAGCAGTTACACCCTCTTACCGGATGGCTACACCTTC
d_call: NA; j_call: TRBJ2-7; clone_size: many; v_call: TRBV7-2; cdr3_aa: CASSLARGYATYEQYF; cdr3_nt: TGTGCCAGCAGCTTAGCGCGTGGATATGCGACCTACGAGCAGTACTTC
d_call: NA; j_call: TRBJ2-7; clone_size: many; v_call: TRBV11-3; cdr3_aa: CASSLESSRYEQYF; cdr3_nt: TGTGCCAGCAGCTTAGAATCCAGCCGGTACGAGCAGTACTTC
d_call: NA; j_call: TRBJ2-6; clone_size: many; v_call: TRBV10-2; cdr3_aa: CASSTKRSGANVLTF; cdr3_nt: TGCGCCAGCAGTACCAAGAGGAGTGGGGCCAACGTCCTGACTTTC
d_call: NA; j_call: TRBJ1-5; clone_size: many; v_call: TRBV12-3/TRBV12-4; cdr3_aa: CASRQGASNQPQHF; cdr3_nt: TGTGCCAGCAGGCAAGGGGCGAGCAATCAGCCCCAGCATTTT
d_call: NA; j_call: TRBJ1-6; clone_size: NA; v_call: TRBV28; cdr3_aa: CASSIARALYRALHF; cdr3_nt: TGTGCCAGCAGTATCGCCAGGGCACTATATAGGGCCCTCCACTTT